Shown below are 31 T cell receptor beta chains from a single sample sequenced in a study of Ad26.COV2.S vaccination and SARS-CoV-2 variants. Treatment given: roughly 20 received Ad26.COV2.S at low or high dose, single or two shots; about 5 received placebo; per-sample allocation not given. Day 63 after the first vaccine or placebo injection was the time point for sampling. Using immunoSEQ multiplex PCR, the repertoire was profiled, and TCRdb retains in-frame clones only, with some absent. This table holds 350,000 to 500,000 clones, less than 95% found once. The input for sequencing was peripheral blood, taken in a trial of Ad26.COV2.S vaccine versus placebo. The source of these receptors is a person aged 18 to 59 who received the Ad26.COV2.S COVID-19 vaccine or a placebo.

As DNA, the CDR3 is TGTGCCAGCAGTTACTCACCTATGAACACTGAAGCTTTCTTT. It encodes CASSYSPMNTEAFF. The chain has TRBV27 and TRBJ1-1, with D uncertain. The germline gives CDR1 MNHEY, CDR2 SMNVEV (reference sequence). The CDR3 covers 14 residues. Between the trimmed V and J ends, which lost 4 bases and 0 bases, there was a span of 9 bases.

The chain couples TRBV5-6 to TRBJ1-2; D uncertain. The length of the CDR3 is 17 residues. Germline CDR1 and CDR2: SGHDT and YYEEEE. V lost 2 bases and J lost 8, with 25 bases in between. In DNA, the CDR3 is TGTGCCAGCAGCTTAGGTTCCAGGAGCGCAGGAGGCGCAGGCTACACCTTC. Translated: CASSLGSRSAGGAGYTF.

The V call is TRBV7-9, the J call TRBJ1-3; D is unresolved. V lost 2 bases and J 0 bases, leaving 14 bases between the germline ends. The germline V gene has CDR1 SEHNR and CDR2 FQNEAQ (reference sequence). The CDR3 extends over 17 amino acids. CDR3 region: CASSLSGRMYSGNTIYF. For the CDR3, the DNA is TGTGCCAGCAGCTTATCTGGCCGAATGTACTCTGGAAACACCATATATTTT.

The chain employs TRBV4-2 and TRBJ1-4; the D gene is possibly TRBD1 (6 bases). The CDR3 is made up of 17 amino acids. Trimming removed 4 bases from V and 2 bases from J, with 17 bases in between. Germline V gene sequence: CDR1 LGHNA, CDR2 YNFKEQ. The CDR3: CASSLALTGNTNEKLFF. The CDR3 DNA reads as TGTGCCAGCAGCCTCGCATTGACAGGCAATACTAATGAAAAACTGTTTTTT.

The chain uses TRBV7-2 and TRBJ1-2, with 9 bases identical to TRBD1. J lost 5 bases, V lost 5 bases, and 6 bases had no gene match. The CDR3 is made up of 14 amino acids. Germline V gene lookup returns CDR1 SGHTA and CDR2 FQGNSA. The CDR3 nucleotides read TGTGCCAGCAGCCCGGACAGGGGAGGGTATGGCTACACCTTC. It specifies CASSPDRGGYGYTF.

The chain recombines TRBV24-1 with TRBJ2-3; 7 bases map to TRBD1. This CDR3 has 16 amino acids. Losses at the gene ends were 4 bases for V and 5 bases for J; bases not matched to a gene: 11. From germline, CDR1 is KGHDR and CDR2 SFDVKD. CDR3 protein: CATSDPLTGSVDTQYF. The CDR3 nucleotides read TGTGCCACCAGTGACCCTTTGACAGGGTCAGTAGATACGCAGTATTTT.

This chain links TRBV18 with TRBJ1-1; D is unresolved. V was cut by 2 bases and J by 0 bases, with 10 bases left in between. The CDR3 sequence is 15 residues long. CDR1 is KGHSH, CDR2 LQKENI, per germline. CDR3 amino acids: CASSPFSQLNTEAFF. The CDR3 DNA reads as TGTGCCAGCTCACCATTTTCACAACTGAACACTGAAGCTTTCTTT.

The CDR3 spells CASSDPPQYPGNTIYF. The DNA of the CDR3 is TGCGCCAGCAGTGACCCTCCGCAATACCCTGGAAACACCATATATTTT. V gene TRBV10-1 combines with J gene TRBJ1-3; no clear D gene. V was pared by 3 bases and J by 2 bases, with 14 bases between. Germline CDR1 reads WNHNN; CDR2 reads SYGVQD (reference sequence). This CDR3 region has 16 residues.

This clone was counted a few times. The chain recombines TRBV9 with TRBJ2-3, with TRBD1 matching over 7 bases. There are 15 residues in the CDR3. Germline values: CDR1 SGDLS, CDR2 YYNGEE. J gave up 5 bases and V 4 bases, and 10 bases lay outside the gene matches. In DNA form, the CDR3 reads TGTGCCAGCAGCCAGGCGACAGGGATCGGAGATACGCAGTATTTT. Amino acid sequence: CASSQATGIGDTQYF.

J is TRBJ2-3 and V is TRBV3-1 (or the pseudogene TRBV3-2); D remains unclear. This CDR3 has 14 amino acids. The V and J ends lost 6 bases and 0 bases respectively, with 10 bases between them. From germline, CDR1 is LGHDT and CDR2 YNNKEL (reference sequence). CDR3 sequence (DNA): TGTGCCAGCAGTCCCCTTACTAGCACAGATACGCAGTATTTT. Its protein is CASSPLTSTDTQYF.

The chain employs TRBV4-3 and TRBJ1-6; 10 nucleotides align to TRBD1. The germline V gene has CDR1 LGHNA and CDR2 YSLEER. The CDR3 totals 14 residues. V dropped 1 base and J dropped 9; count of bases not matched to a gene: 0. The CDR3 sequence: CASSQGTGGSPLHF. In nucleotides, the CDR3 is TGCGCCAGCAGCCAAGGGACAGGGGGTTCACCCCTCCACTTT.

V and J are TRBV14 and TRBJ2-7; 14 nucleotides align to TRBD2. Germline V gene sequence: CDR1 SGHDN, CDR2 FVKESK. With 0 bases clipped from V and 3 bases from J, the junction kept 7 bases outside the gene matches. The length of the CDR3 is 18 residues. The CDR3 DNA reads TGTGCCAGCAGCCAAGAAGAGGGGACTAGCGGGAGCGGCTACGAGCAGTACTTC. Amino acid sequence: CASSQEEGTSGSGYEQYF.

The J gene is TRBJ1-1, the V gene TRBV3-1 (or the pseudogene TRBV3-2); D unresolved. Trimming removed 4 bases from V and 1 base from J, with 13 bases in between. This CDR3 region has 15 residues. The germline V gene encodes CDR1 LGHDT and CDR2 YNNKEL (reference sequence). The CDR3 region is CASSLLGRRNTEAFF. CDR3 DNA: TGTGCCAGCAGCCTCCTCGGGCGACGGAACACTGAAGCTTTCTTT.

This chain links TRBV28 with TRBJ1-6; D might be TRBD1 (6 bases). The CDR3 runs to 16 residues. V was pared by 3 bases and J by 1 base, with 10 bases between. Germline values: CDR1 MDHEN, CDR2 SYDVKM. Here the CDR3 DNA reads TGTGCCAGCAGTTTCAGGGGTCGGTCCTATAATTCACCCCTCCACTTT. Translation gives CASSFRGRSYNSPLHF.

The chain is built from TRBV9 and TRBJ2-3; D perhaps matches TRBD2 (6 bases). The CDR3 runs 13 residues. The germline V gene encodes CDR1 SGDLS and CDR2 YYNGEE. V gave up 3 bases and J gave up 4 bases, with 9 bases separating them. CDR3 protein: CASSAAGSDTQYF. CDR3 sequence (DNA): TGTGCCAGCAGCGCCGCGGGGTCAGATACGCAGTATTTT.

The chain couples TRBV28 to TRBJ1-4, with 9 bases matching TRBD1. The CDR3 is made up of 16 amino acids. J was trimmed by 7 bases and V by 0 bases; bases with no gene match: 6. The germline V gene has CDR1 MDHEN and CDR2 SYDVKM. DNA of the CDR3: TGTGCCAGCAGTTTATGGGGGGACAGGGTGGTTGAAAAACTGTTTTTT. Translated, it gives CASSLWGDRVVEKLFF.

The J gene is TRBJ2-7, the V gene TRBV5-1, with 7 bases lining up with TRBD1. CDR3 length equals 13 residues. CDR1 is SGHRS and CDR2 is YFSETQ in the germline V gene. J was trimmed by 1 base and V by 4 bases; bases with no gene match: 2. DNA of the CDR3: TGCGCCAGCAGCGTGGGACAGTCCTACGAGCAGTACTTC. Protein product: CASSVGQSYEQYF.

The chain couples TRBV29-1 to TRBJ2-7, with TRBD1 matching over 11 bases. The CDR3 contains 14 residues. CDR1 and CDR2 (germline): SQVTM, ANQGSEA. Trimming at V came to 4 bases and at J to 3 bases, leaving 5 bases not matched to a gene. The CDR3 is CSVVGGTGGYEQYF. The DNA for the CDR3 is TGCAGCGTTGTAGGGGGGACAGGGGGCTACGAGCAGTACTTC.

The genes are TRBV7-8 and TRBJ2-1, with D tentatively TRBD2 (5 bases). Trimming removed 2 bases at V and 3 bases at J, with 14 bases between. Germline values: CDR1 SGHVS, CDR2 FQNEAQ. The CDR3 totals 16 residues. The CDR3 nucleotides are TGTGCCAGCAGCTTAATAACGGGAAGCTTCTACAATGAGCAGTTCTTC. Translating it yields CASSLITGSFYNEQFF.

In its sample, this clone was seen once. The V and J genes are TRBV19 and TRBJ2-7; D remains unclear. The CDR3 runs 15 residues. In germline, CDR1 is LNHDA, CDR2 SQIVND (reference sequence). With 1 base removed from V and 2 bases from J, the gap between germline ends came to 12 bases. CDR3 in DNA: TGTGCCAGTAGTATAGGGAGAATCGGTGCCTACGAGCAGTACTTC. Amino acids: CASSIGRIGAYEQYF.

The chain is built from TRBV6-2 or TRBV6-3 and TRBJ2-7; 12 positions match TRBD2. Germline-derived CDR1 and CDR2 are MNHEY and SVGEGT. The trim removed 2 bases at V and 1 base at J, leaving 12 bases unmatched. The CDR3 is 19 amino acids. CDR3 loop: CASSYRRVSTSGSSYEQYF. In DNA form, the CDR3 reads TGTGCCAGCAGTTACCGCCGTGTCTCGACTAGCGGGAGTTCCTACGAGCAGTACTTC.

The V gene is TRBV24-1, the J gene TRBJ2-1; 8 bases align to TRBD1. The CDR3 length is 15 residues. Germline V gene lookup returns CDR1 KGHDR and CDR2 SFDVKD. V dropped 4 bases and J dropped 4; count of bases not matched to a gene: 5. The CDR3 region has the DNA TGTGCCACCAGTGAAAGGACAGGGTCGTACAATGAGCAGTTCTTC. Protein sequence: CATSERTGSYNEQFF.

The chain has TRBV10-2 and TRBJ1-3; D is unclear. The germline V gene has CDR1 WSHSY and CDR2 SAAADI. The CDR3 consists of 15 residues. V was clipped by 4 bases and J by 0 bases, with 10 bases between them. The CDR3 protein is CASSVPTSSGNTIYF. In DNA, the CDR3 is TGCGCCAGCAGTGTACCGACCAGCTCTGGAAACACCATATATTTT.

The genes are TRBV7-6 and TRBJ2-7, with 10 bases that match TRBD1. The CDR3 runs to 15 residues. V was pared by 1 base and J by 6 bases, with 6 bases of the junction left unmatched. CDR1 and CDR2 from the germline V gene are SGHVS and FNYEAQ. The CDR3 DNA is TGTGCCAGCAGCTTAGACCCCGGGACAGGGGTCGAGCAGTACTTC. Amino acid sequence: CASSLDPGTGVEQYF.

The rearrangement uses TRBV7-9 and TRBJ2-1; 7 positions match TRBD2. The CDR3 extends over 17 amino acids. CDR1 is SEHNR, CDR2 FQNEAQ, per germline (reference sequence). V gave up 6 bases and J gave up 8 bases; unmatched junction bases: 19. Here the CDR3 reads CASSLHPLAVEGDEQFF. CDR3 in DNA: TGTGCCAGCAGTTTACACCCGCTAGCGGTAGAAGGCGATGAGCAGTTCTTC.

This chain joins TRBV28 and TRBJ2-1; possible D gene TRBD2, 6 bases. V was trimmed by 3 bases and J by 4 bases, leaving 10 bases between them. CDR1 and CDR2 from the germline V gene are MDHEN and SYDVKM. The CDR3 spans 14 residues. The DNA for the CDR3 is TGTGCCAGCAGTTTGCCTAGCGCGTACAATGAGCAGTTCTTC. This encodes CASSLPSAYNEQFF.

CDR3 DNA: TGCGCCAGCAGCGCGGAGGGGACAGGAAGCTACAATGAGCAGTTCTTC. Its translation is CASSAEGTGSYNEQFF. The chain has TRBV5-1 and TRBJ2-1; 8 bases agree with TRBD1. The ends lost 4 bases at V and 3 bases at J; junction bases unmatched: 9. The CDR3 runs 16 residues. The germline V gene encodes CDR1 SGHRS and CDR2 YFSETQ.

The chain carries TRBV4-3 and TRBJ2-6, with D possibly TRBD2 on 5 matching bases. The V gene's germline CDR1 is LGHNA and CDR2 YSLEER. The CDR3 is made up of 18 amino acids. Between the trimmed V and J ends, which lost 0 bases and 2 bases, there was a span of 14 bases. As DNA, the CDR3 is TGCGCCAGCAGCCAAGATACGTACGGGGTGGCTGGGGCCAACGTCCTGACTTTC. It yields the protein CASSQDTYGVAGANVLTF.

This rearrangement joins TRBV24-1 to TRBJ2-3, with 8 nucleotides matching TRBD2. Germline V gene lookup returns CDR1 KGHDR and CDR2 SFDVKD. The CDR3 contains 17 residues. V was clipped by 0 bases and J by 5 bases; unmatched bases: 9. CDR3 sequence reads: CATSDLRGGSGLDTQYF. The CDR3 nucleotides are TGTGCCACCAGTGATTTGCGGGGGGGCTCCGGATTAGATACGCAGTATTTT.

The rearrangement links TRBV24-1 to TRBJ2-2; 10 bases are a match to TRBD1. Losses at the gene ends were 0 bases for V and 3 bases for J; bases not matched to a gene: 0. The CDR3 has 16 amino acids. CDR1 KGHDR and CDR2 SFDVKD come from the germline V gene. The CDR3 region has the DNA TGTGCCACCAGTGATTTGGGACAGGGGGACACCGGGGAGCTGTTTTTT. The encoded protein is CATSDLGQGDTGELFF.

The chain carries TRBV6-1 and TRBJ1-5, with D unresolved. Looked up from germline, CDR1 is MNHNS and CDR2 is SASEGT. V lost 3 bases to trimming and J lost 4 bases, with 13 bases between them. The CDR3 covers 15 residues. The DNA of the CDR3 is TGTGCCAGCAGTGATATTGGGCAGCATAATCAGCCCCAGCATTTT. It specifies CASSDIGQHNQPQHF.